This record concerns one TCR beta chain sequence. As originally analysed: From reference gene primer amplification, estimates of nucleated cell counts were derived. The assay was immunoSEQ multiplex PCR, and TCRdb's table has in-frame clones only and misses some. The DNA was the basis for D and trimming; V, J and clone size are from that table. Among about 120,000 clones listed, more than 85% were seen once. Germline CDR1 WSHSY, CDR2 SAAADI. Trimming took off 3 bases at V and 7 bases at J, with 10 bases between the two ends. The CDR3 contains 13 residues. The sample belongs to a study of blood T cell repertoires in COVID-19. Seattle's enrolled individuals joined amid active infection and were then monitored longitudinally.

The clonotype was recovered from a man aged 55 to 70 with COVID-19, enrolled during active disease. The chain has TRBV10-2 and TRBJ1-5; a possible D gene is TRBD1 (5 bases). Sequencing input: peripheral blood. The CDR3 DNA reads as TGCGCCAGCAGTGACCAGGGATCCCAGCCCCAGCATTTT. Translated: CASSDQGSQPQHF.